Below, one TCR beta chain is given with its context. Its antigen is still unknown. The V segment lost 5 bases and the J segment 4 bases; nucleotides outside the gene matches: 5. Germline CDR1 SGHTA, CDR2 FQGNSA. This CDR3 has 16 residues. This entry belongs to a study of cytomegalovirus exposure and HLA in healthy donors. On the study more broadly: Within the Caucasian-associated ancestry cluster were roughly 81% of the roughly 430 genotyped donors.

Primers included in the PCR were 60 Vbeta and 13 Jbeta primers. TCRdb's table, derived via immunoSEQ multiplex PCR, lists solely in-frame clones and lacks some. The data hold fewer than 200,000 clones, with more than 80% observed a single time. The study, taken as a whole, reports: Later examination showed HLA-associated TCR beta chains had greater clonal expansion than equally common others. Reportedly, cytomegalovirus status was diagnosed with high sensitivity and specificity. There were reportedly fewer N-insertions in an Asian-associated ancestry cluster than the approximately 640-donor mean, in a later analysis.

The sample comprised PBMCs. V usage is TRBV7-2 and J usage is TRBJ2-3; 14 bases align to TRBD2. This sequence was found in a woman between 18 and 30 years old in good health and CMV-seronegative. The CDR3 region is CASSLRLAGGADTQYF. The CDR3 DNA reads as TGTGCCAGCAGCCTCAGACTAGCGGGAGGGGCAGATACGCAGTATTTT.